The 17 T cell receptor beta chains reported below all come from one sample, sequenced in a study of CD8+CD57+ T cells in acquired aplastic anemia. The template for TCR beta VDJ and CDR3 sequence profiling was genomic DNA. In TCRdb, the reads were re-called with MiXCR into one record per CDR3 protein. The repertoire holds about 200,000 distinct CDR3 sequences, with 34% as singletons. Sequenced material: sorted CD4+, CD8+, or CD8+CD57+ T cells (not recorded which) from PBMCs. The receptors derive from a human donor in good health, serving as a control.

The V call is TRBV7-9, the J call TRBJ1-4; D is possibly TRBD1 (6 bases). This CDR3 is 15 amino acids long. V lost 5 bases, J lost 2 bases, and 12 bases lay in between. Looked up from germline, CDR1 is SEHNR and CDR2 is FQNEAQ (reference sequence). CDR3 sequence reads: CASSPPGHTNEKLFF. The CDR3 region has the DNA TGTGCCAGCAGCCCCCCGGGACACACTAATGAAAAACTGTTTTTT.

This clonotype was counted at least ten times. This chain connects TRBV7-3 to TRBJ2-2; possibly TRBD1 for D (6 bases). This CDR3 has 13 residues. CDR1 and CDR2 from the germline V gene are SGHTA and FQGTGA. V lost 1 base to trimming and J lost 8 bases, with 8 bases between them. CDR3 loop: CASSLRGLGELFF. DNA for the CDR3: TGTGCCAGCAGCTTAAGGGGGCTAGGGGAGCTGTTTTTT.

A remark on this clonotype: A clone one base away is much larger, so this may be a read error. Because the CDR3 is missing its conserved closing phenylalanine or tryptophan, this is likely a read error. The chain recombines TRBV5-5 with TRBJ1-2; tentative D call: TRBD1 (6 bases). CDR3 size: 14 residues. CDR1 and CDR2 from the germline V gene are SGHKS and YYEKEE (reference sequence). Trimming cost V 1 base and J 4 bases, with 11 bases left between them. The CDR3 DNA reads TGTGCCAGCAGCTTGTTGGGGGCTGGCTATGGCTACACCCTC. It is translated as CASSLLGAGYGYTL.

The rearrangement uses TRBV10-3 and TRBJ1-3, with D possibly being TRBD1 (5 bases). The CDR3 is 14 amino acids. The germline CDR1 and CDR2 sequences are ENHRY and SYGVKD. The V end was cut by 4 bases, the J end by 2 bases, with 9 bases between. This chain's CDR3 is CAISVRAPGNTIYF. The CDR3 region has the DNA TGTGCCATCAGTGTCAGGGCACCTGGAAACACCATATATTTT.

This clonotype was seen repeatedly, ten times or more. The chain employs TRBV24-1 and TRBJ1-5, with TRBD1 matching over 7 bases. Unmatched junction bases numbered 6, after V lost 4 bases and J lost 1 base. CDR1 and CDR2 (germline): KGHDR, SFDVKD. This CDR3 has 16 amino acids. The CDR3 DNA is TGTGCCACCAGTGAGCGGGGGACAGAAAGCAATCAGCCCCAGCATTTT. It translates to CATSERGTESNQPQHF.

Ten or more counts support this clonotype. This chain joins TRBV19 and TRBJ2-3, with 10 bases fitting TRBD2. Per the germline V gene, CDR1 is LNHDA and CDR2 is SQIVND (reference sequence). There are 18 residues in the CDR3. V lost 3 bases, J lost 6 bases, and 15 bases stayed unmatched. The CDR3 DNA sequence: TGTGCCAGTAGTATGTCGTTGGGAGTAGCGGGAGGTCCGGATACGCAGTATTTT. Its translation is CASSMSLGVAGGPDTQYF. The variable domain in full, completed from reference TRBV19 and TRBJ2-3, reads DGGITQSPKYLFRKEGQNVTLSCEQNLNHDAMYWYRQDPGQGLRLIYYSQIVNDFQKGDIAEGYSVSREKKESFPLTVTSAQKNPTAFYLCASSMSLGVAGGPDTQYFGPGTRLTVL.

The chain uses TRBV4-3 and TRBJ1-2, with D tentatively TRBD1 (5 bases). CDR3 length equals 15 residues. Looked up from germline, CDR1 is LGHNA and CDR2 is YSLEER. V lost 0 bases to trimming and J lost 1 base, with 9 bases between them. The CDR3 nucleotides read TGCGCCAGCAGCCAAGATAGACAGATTAACTATGGCTACACCTTC. It yields the protein CASSQDRQINYGYTF.

This clonotype was counted many times. V gene TRBV10-3 combines with J gene TRBJ2-7, with D unclear. This CDR3 comprises 14 residues. Germline V lookup: CDR1 ENHRY, CDR2 SYGVKD. Trimming took 0 bases from V and 1 from J, leaving 7 bases between them. The CDR3 DNA reads as TGTGCCATCAGTGAGTCTAGTGGTTCCTACGAGCAGTACTTC. This translates into CAISESSGSYEQYF.

The gene calls are TRBV7-9 and TRBJ2-7; no reliable D call. CDR1 is SEHNR and CDR2 is FQNEAQ in the germline V gene (reference sequence). This CDR3 comprises 13 residues. V shed 5 bases and J shed 3 bases, with 11 bases lying between them. CDR3 coding DNA: TGTGCCAGCAGCCCCGCGGACCACTACGAGCAGTACTTC. This translates into CASSPADHYEQYF.

Worth noting for this clonotype: A much larger clone lies a single base off, so this may be a read error. J is TRBJ1-2 and V is TRBV5-1, with a tentative D call TRBD1 (6 bases). In germline, CDR1 is SGHRS, CDR2 YFSETQ. The CDR3 runs 15 residues. CDR3 nucleotide sequence: TGCGCCCGCAGCTTGGTCGGGGGCTCAGGATATGGCTACACCTTC. Encoded protein: CARSLVGGSGYGYTF.

This chain links TRBV4-1 with TRBJ1-1, with D possibly being TRBD1 (5 bases). In germline, CDR1 is MGHRA, CDR2 YSYEKL. The CDR3 totals 14 residues. Trimming cost V 7 bases and J 0 bases, with 12 bases left between them. In DNA form, the CDR3 reads TGCGCCAGCAAGCAGGGAGAGATGAACACTGAAGCTTTCTTT. Translating gives CASKQGEMNTEAFF.

This clonotype was counted many times. V and J are TRBV9 and TRBJ2-2, with a tentative D call TRBD1 (6 bases). V was shortened by 0 bases and J by 7 bases, with 19 bases between the two germline ends. The CDR3 covers 17 residues. CDR1 is SGDLS, CDR2 YYNGEE, per germline. CDR3 sequence: CASSVEGQFVRVGELFF. CDR3 sequence (DNA): TGTGCCAGCAGCGTAGAAGGACAGTTCGTTAGGGTCGGGGAGCTGTTTTTT.

This chain joins TRBV10-3 and TRBJ1-2; no definite D call. This CDR3 spans 15 amino acids. Germline lookup yields CDR1 ENHRY and CDR2 SYGVKD. The V end lost 0 bases, the J end lost 0 bases, and 8 bases lay between the germline ends. The CDR3 DNA reads TGTGCCATCAGTGAGTCGAACCGGGCTAACTATGGCTACACCTTC. The encoded protein is CAISESNRANYGYTF.

This clonotype appeared many times. The chain joins TRBV7-9 to TRBJ1-4; D possibly corresponds to TRBD1 (6 bases). V dropped 1 base and J dropped 3 bases, with 9 bases sitting between them. This CDR3 contains 15 residues. Germline lookup yields CDR1 SEHNR and CDR2 FQNEAQ (reference sequence). The CDR3 spells CASSLDREPNEKLFF. The CDR3 DNA follows: TGTGCCAGCAGCTTAGACAGGGAGCCTAATGAAAAACTGTTTTTT.

This clonotype was counted at least ten times. The chain uses TRBV7-3 and TRBJ1-1, with unresolved D. Germline V gene data show CDR1 as SGHTA and CDR2 as FQGTGA. Deletions cut 4 bases from V and 1 base from J, with 7 bases between. This CDR3 has 13 amino acids. CDR3 in amino acids: CASSYEQNTEAFF. The CDR3, as DNA: TGTGCCAGCAGCTATGAACAGAACACTGAAGCTTTCTTT.

This clonotype was observed at least ten times. This chain connects TRBV12-3 or TRBV12-4 to TRBJ1-3; D remains ambiguous. V lost 5 bases, J lost 4 bases, and 6 bases lay in between. The CDR3 extends over 12 amino acids. DNA of the CDR3: TGTGCCAGCAGTCTACAGGGAAACACCATATATTTT. It encodes CASSLQGNTIYF.

In its sample, this clonotype ranks as medium-sized. V is TRBV15 and J is TRBJ2-7; unclear D gene. CDR1 is LNHNV, CDR2 YYDKDF, per germline (reference sequence). Trimming left V 0 bases short and J 6 bases short, with 9 bases between. The CDR3 runs to 13 residues. CDR3 nucleotide sequence: TGTGCCACCAGCAGAGATGAGGCGCGCGAGCAGTACTTC. This sequence encodes CATSRDEAREQYF.